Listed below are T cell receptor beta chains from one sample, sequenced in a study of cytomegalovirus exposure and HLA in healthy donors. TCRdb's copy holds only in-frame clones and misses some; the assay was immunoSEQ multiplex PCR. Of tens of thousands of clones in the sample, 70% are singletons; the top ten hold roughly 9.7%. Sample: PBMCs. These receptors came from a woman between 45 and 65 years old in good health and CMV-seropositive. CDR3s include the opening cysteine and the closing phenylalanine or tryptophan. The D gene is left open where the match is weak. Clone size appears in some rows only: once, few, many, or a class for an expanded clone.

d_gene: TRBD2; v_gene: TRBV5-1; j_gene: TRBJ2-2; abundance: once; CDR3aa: CASSSLAGPTTGELFF; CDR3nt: TGCGCCAGCAGCTCTCTAGCGGGGCCAACCACCGGGGAGCTGTTTTTT
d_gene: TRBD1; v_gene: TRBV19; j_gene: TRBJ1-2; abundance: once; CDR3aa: CASRTPEGQAYGYTF; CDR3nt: TGTGCCAGTAGAACCCCCGAGGGACAGGCCTATGGCTACACCTTC
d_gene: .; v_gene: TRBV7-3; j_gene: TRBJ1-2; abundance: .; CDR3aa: CASSLFTGNGYTF; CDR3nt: TGTGCCAGCAGCTTATTTACAGGGAACGGCTACACCTTC
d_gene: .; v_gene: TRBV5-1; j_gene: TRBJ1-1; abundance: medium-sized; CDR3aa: CASSLSQGSTEAFF; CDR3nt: TGCGCCAGCAGCTTGTCCCAGGGATCCACTGAAGCTTTCTTT
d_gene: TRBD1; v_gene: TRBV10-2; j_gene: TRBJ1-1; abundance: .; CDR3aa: CASSGVQGGTEAFF; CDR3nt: TGCGCCAGCAGTGGGGTACAGGGGGGGACTGAAGCTTTCTTT
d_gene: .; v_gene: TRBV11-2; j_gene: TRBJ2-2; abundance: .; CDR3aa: CASSYGMNTGELFF; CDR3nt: TGTGCCAGCAGCTATGGCATGAACACCGGGGAGCTGTTTTTT
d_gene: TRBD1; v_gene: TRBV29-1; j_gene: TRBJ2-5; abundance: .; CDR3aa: CSVTGGETQYF; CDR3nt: TGCAGCGTGACAGGGGGGGAGACCCAGTACTTC
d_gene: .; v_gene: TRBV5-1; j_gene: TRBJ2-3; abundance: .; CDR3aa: CASLRRGAATDTQYF; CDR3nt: TGCGCCAGCTTAAGGCGGGGCGCCGCCACAGATACGCAGTATTTT
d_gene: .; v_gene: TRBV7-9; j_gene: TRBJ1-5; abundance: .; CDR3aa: CASSLAHDFYSNQPQHF; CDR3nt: TGTGCCAGCAGCTTAGCACATGATTTTTATAGCAATCAGCCCCAGCATTTT
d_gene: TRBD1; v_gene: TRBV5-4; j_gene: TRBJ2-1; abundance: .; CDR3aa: CASSLAVTGGKSEQFF; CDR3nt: TGTGCCAGCAGCTTGGCCGTGACAGGGGGAAAGAGTGAGCAGTTCTTC
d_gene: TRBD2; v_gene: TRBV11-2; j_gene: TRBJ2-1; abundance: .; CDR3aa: CASSIRLAGVYNEQFF; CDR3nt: TGTGCCAGCAGCATTCGACTAGCGGGAGTCTACAATGAGCAGTTCTTC
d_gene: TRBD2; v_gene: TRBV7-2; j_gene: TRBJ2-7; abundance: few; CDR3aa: CASSLGLAASYEQYF; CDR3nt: TGTGCCAGCAGCTTAGGCCTAGCGGCCTCCTACGAGCAGTACTTC
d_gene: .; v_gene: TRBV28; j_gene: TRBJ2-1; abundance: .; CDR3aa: CASSLQNEQFF; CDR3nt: TGTGCCAGCAGTTTACAGAATGAGCAGTTCTTC
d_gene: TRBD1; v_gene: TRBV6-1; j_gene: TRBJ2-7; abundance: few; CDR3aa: CASNRDRYHEQYF; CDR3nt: TGTGCCAGCAATCGGGACAGGTATCACGAGCAGTACTTC
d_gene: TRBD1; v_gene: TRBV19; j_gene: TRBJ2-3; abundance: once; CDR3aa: CASSSWGQGGATDTQYF; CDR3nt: TGTGCCAGTAGTAGTTGGGGACAGGGAGGAGCCACAGATACGCAGTATTTT
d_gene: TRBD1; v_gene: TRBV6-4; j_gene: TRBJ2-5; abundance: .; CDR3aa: CASSEGQGETQYF; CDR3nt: TGTGCCAGCAGTGAGGGACAGGGGGAGACCCAGTACTTC
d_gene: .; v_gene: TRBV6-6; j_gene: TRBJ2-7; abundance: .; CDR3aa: CASSYSQLYEQYF; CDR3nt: TGTGCCAGCAGTTACTCACAGCTCTACGAGCAGTACTTC
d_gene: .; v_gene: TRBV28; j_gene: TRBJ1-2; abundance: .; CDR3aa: CASRRHQGGLPNYGYTF; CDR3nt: TGTGCCAGCAGGCGCCATCAAGGCGGGCTACCTAACTATGGCTACACCTTC
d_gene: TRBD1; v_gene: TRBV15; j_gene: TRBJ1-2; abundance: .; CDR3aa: CATSREIQGADGYTF; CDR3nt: TGTGCCACCAGCAGGGAAATACAGGGGGCGGATGGCTACACCTTC
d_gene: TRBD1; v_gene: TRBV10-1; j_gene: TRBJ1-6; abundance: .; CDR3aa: CASSEVGDSSSIFASPLHF; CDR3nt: TGCGCCAGCAGTGAGGTCGGGGACAGCAGTTCCATATTTGCCTCACCCCTCCACTTT
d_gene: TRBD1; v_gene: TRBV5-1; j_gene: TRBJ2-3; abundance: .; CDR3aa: CASSIRTGITTDTQYF; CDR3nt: TGCGCCAGCAGCATCCGGACAGGCATTACCACAGATACGCAGTATTTT
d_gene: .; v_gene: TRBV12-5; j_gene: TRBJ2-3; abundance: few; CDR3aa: CASGLALSGTDTQYF; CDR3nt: TGTGCTAGTGGTTTGGCCCTCTCCGGCACAGATACGCAGTATTTT
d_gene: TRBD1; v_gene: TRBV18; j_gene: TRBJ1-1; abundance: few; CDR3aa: CASSLTGTGRAEAFF; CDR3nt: TGTGCCAGCTCACTAACCGGGACAGGGAGAGCTGAAGCTTTCTTT
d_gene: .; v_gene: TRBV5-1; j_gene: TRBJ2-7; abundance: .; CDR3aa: CASSFTESYEQYF; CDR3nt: TGCGCCAGCAGCTTCACGGAGTCCTACGAGCAGTACTTC
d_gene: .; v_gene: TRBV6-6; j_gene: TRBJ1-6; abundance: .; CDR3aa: CASSYFSGGNNSPLHF; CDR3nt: TGTGCCAGCAGTTACTTTTCGGGGGGCAATAATTCACCCCTCCACTTT
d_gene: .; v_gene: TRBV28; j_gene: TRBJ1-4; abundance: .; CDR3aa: CASTTPGATNEKLFF; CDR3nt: TGTGCCAGCACGACCCCAGGGGCAACTAATGAAAAACTGTTTTTT
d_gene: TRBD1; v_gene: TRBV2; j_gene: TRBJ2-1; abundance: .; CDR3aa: CASRRGQSNEQFF; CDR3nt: TGTGCCAGCAGGAGGGGACAGTCCAATGAGCAGTTCTTC
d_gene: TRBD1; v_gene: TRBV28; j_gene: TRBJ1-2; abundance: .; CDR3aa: CASRTGDISYTF; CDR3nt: TGTGCCAGCAGGACAGGGGACATAAGCTACACCTTC
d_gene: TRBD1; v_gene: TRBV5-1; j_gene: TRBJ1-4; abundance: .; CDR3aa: CASRGQGGATNEKLFF; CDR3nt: TGCGCCAGCAGAGGACAGGGAGGGGCAACTAATGAAAAACTGTTTTTT
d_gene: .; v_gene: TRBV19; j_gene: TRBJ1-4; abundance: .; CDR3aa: CASTHQGPGEKLFF; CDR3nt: TGTGCCAGTACCCATCAGGGGCCAGGGGAAAAACTGTTTTTT
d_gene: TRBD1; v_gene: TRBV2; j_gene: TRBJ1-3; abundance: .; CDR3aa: CASSTPPRGVSSGNTIYF; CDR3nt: TGTGCCAGCAGCACCCCCCCCAGGGGGGTTAGCTCTGGAAACACCATATATTTT
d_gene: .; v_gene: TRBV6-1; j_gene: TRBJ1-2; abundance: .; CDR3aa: CASTSKLDSYGYTF; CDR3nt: TGTGCCAGCACCAGTAAACTCGACAGCTATGGCTACACCTTC
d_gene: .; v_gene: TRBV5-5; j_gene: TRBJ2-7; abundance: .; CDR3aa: CASSVEGRVSYEQYF; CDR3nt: TGTGCCAGCTCGGTGGAGGGCAGGGTCTCCTACGAGCAGTACTTC
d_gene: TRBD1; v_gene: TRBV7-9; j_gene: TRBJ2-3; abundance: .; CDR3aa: CASSLGTGPDTQYF; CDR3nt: TGTGCCAGCAGCTTAGGGACAGGGCCAGATACGCAGTATTTT
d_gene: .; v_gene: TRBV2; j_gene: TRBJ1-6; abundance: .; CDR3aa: CASSVGEENSPLHF; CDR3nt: TGTGCCAGCAGTGTAGGAGAGGAGAATTCACCCCTCCACTTT
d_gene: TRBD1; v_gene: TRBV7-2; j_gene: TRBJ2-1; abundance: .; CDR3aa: CASLTGTAYNEQFF; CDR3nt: TGTGCCAGCTTAACCGGGACAGCCTACAATGAGCAGTTCTTC
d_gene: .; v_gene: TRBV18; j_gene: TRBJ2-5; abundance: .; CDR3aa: CASSEETQYF; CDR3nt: TGTGCCAGCTCCGAAGAGACCCAGTACTTC
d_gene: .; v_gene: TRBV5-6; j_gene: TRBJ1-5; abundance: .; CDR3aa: CASSRSGGPQPQHF; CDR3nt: TGTGCCAGCAGCCGTTCCGGGGGGCCTCAGCCCCAGCATTTT
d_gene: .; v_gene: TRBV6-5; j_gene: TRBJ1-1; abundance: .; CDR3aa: CASSLGVMNTEAFF; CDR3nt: TGTGCCAGCAGTTTAGGGGTTATGAACACTGAAGCTTTCTTT
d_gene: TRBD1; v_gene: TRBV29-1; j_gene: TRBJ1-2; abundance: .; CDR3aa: CSVGTGSNYGYTF; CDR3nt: TGCAGCGTGGGGACAGGTTCTAACTATGGCTACACCTTC
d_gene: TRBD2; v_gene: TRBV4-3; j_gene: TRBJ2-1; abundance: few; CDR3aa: CASSLGLAGGPVDEQFF; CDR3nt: TGCGCCAGCAGCCTGGGACTAGCGGGAGGGCCAGTCGATGAGCAGTTCTTC
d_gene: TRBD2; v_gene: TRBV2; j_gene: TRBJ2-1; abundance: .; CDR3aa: CASSERTSNEQFF; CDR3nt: TGTGCCAGCAGTGAAAGGACTAGCAATGAGCAGTTCTTC
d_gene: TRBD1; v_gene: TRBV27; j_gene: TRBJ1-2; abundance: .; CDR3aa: CASRYGTGRDGYTF; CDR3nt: TGTGCCAGCAGGTACGGGACAGGGAGGGATGGCTACACCTTC
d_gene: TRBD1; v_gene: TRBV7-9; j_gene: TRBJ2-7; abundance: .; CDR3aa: CASSPGQEPEEQYF; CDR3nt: TGTGCCAGCAGCCCGGGACAGGAGCCCGAAGAGCAGTACTTC
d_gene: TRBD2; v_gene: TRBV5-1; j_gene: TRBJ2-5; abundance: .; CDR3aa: CASSSVPGLALGETQYF; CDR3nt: TGCGCCAGCAGCTCTGTCCCGGGACTAGCGCTCGGAGAGACCCAGTACTTC
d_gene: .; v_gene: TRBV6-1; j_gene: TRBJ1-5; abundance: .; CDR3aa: CASIQTVGDHQPQHF; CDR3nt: TGTGCCAGCATCCAGACAGTAGGCGATCATCAGCCCCAGCATTTT
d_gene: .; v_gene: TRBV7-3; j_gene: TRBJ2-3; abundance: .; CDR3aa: CASSFIGSGTDTQYF; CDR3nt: TGTGCCAGCAGCTTCATCGGGAGCGGCACAGATACGCAGTATTTT
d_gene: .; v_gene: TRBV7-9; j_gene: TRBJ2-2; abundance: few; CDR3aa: CASSLRQGNTGELFF; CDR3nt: TGTGCCAGCAGCTTACGGCAGGGCAACACCGGGGAGCTGTTTTTT